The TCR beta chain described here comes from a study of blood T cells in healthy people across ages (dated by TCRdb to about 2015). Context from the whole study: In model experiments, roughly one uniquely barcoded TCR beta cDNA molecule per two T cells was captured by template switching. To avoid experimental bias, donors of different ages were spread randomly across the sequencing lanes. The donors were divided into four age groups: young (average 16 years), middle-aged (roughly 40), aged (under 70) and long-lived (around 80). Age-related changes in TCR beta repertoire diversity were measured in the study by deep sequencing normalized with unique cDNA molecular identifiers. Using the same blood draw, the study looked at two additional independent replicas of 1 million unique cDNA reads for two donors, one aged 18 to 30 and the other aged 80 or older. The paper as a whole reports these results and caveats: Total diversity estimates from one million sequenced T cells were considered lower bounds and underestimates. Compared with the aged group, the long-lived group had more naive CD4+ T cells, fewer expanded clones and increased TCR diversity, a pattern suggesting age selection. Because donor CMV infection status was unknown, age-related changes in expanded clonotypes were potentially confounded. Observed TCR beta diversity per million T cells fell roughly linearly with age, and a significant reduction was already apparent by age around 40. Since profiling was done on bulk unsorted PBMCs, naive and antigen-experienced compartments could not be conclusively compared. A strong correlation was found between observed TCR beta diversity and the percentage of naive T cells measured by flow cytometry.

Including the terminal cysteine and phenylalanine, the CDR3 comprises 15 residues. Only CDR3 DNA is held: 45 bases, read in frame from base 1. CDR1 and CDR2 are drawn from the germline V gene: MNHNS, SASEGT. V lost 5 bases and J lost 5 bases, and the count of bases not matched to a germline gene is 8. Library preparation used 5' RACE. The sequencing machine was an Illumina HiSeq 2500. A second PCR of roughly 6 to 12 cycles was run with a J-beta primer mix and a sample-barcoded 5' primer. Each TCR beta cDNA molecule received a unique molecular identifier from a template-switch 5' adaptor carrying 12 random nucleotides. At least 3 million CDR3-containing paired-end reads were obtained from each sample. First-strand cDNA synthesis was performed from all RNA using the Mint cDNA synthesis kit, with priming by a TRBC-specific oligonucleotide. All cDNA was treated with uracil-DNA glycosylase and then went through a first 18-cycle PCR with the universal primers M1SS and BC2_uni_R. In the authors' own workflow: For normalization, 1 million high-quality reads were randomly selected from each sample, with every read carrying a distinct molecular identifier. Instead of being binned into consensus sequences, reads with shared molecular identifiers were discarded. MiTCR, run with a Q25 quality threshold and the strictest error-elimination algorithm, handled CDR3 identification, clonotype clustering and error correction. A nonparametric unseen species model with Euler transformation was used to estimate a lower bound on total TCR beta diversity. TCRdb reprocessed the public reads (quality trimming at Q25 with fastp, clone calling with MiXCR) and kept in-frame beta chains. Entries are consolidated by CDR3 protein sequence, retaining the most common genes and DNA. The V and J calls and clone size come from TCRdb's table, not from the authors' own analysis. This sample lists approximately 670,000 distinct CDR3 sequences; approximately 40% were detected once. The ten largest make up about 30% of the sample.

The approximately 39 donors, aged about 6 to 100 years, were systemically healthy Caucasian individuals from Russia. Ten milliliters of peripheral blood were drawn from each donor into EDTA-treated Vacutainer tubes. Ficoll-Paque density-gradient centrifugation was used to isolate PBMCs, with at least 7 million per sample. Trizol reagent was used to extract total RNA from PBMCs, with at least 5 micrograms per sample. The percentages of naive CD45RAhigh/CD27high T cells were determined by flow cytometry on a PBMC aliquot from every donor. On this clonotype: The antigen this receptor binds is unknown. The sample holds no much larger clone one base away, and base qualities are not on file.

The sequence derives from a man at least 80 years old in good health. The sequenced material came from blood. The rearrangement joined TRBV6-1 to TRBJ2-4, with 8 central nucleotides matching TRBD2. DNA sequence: TGTGCCAGCAGTACTACGGGAGGGGCTCAAAACATTCAGTACTTC. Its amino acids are CASSTTGGAQNIQYF.